This TCR beta chain was sequenced for a study of T cells in Graves' hyperthyroidism and ophthalmopathy. The germline CDR1 and CDR2 sequences are DFQATT and SNEGSKA (reference sequence). Unmatched junction bases numbered 5, after V lost 3 bases and J lost 5 bases. This CDR3 contains 14 residues. Authors of the study amplified TCR beta CDR3 regions from RNA transcripts. The study used the HTBI primer set for a first-round RT-PCR of the TCR CDR3. TCRdb analysed the multiplex PCR reads with MiXCR anew, one entry per CDR3 protein. The profile shows almost 500,000 distinct CDR3 sequences, roughly 22% of them singletons. A note on this clonotype: Its antigen is not identified.

The study, taken as a whole, reports: Researchers found most expanded thyroid clonotypes above 0.001 in blood as well. A model built on 13 V-J features separated ophthalmopathy from stable hyperthyroidism.

The V and J genes are TRBV20-1 and TRBJ2-1; 9 positions agree with TRBD2. Sequencing input: blood. This TCR was recovered from a woman in her 70s with Graves' ophthalmopathy. The CDR3 spells CSASGGRANNEQFF. The DNA for the CDR3 is TGCAGTGCTAGCGGCGGGAGGGCCAACAATGAGCAGTTCTTC.